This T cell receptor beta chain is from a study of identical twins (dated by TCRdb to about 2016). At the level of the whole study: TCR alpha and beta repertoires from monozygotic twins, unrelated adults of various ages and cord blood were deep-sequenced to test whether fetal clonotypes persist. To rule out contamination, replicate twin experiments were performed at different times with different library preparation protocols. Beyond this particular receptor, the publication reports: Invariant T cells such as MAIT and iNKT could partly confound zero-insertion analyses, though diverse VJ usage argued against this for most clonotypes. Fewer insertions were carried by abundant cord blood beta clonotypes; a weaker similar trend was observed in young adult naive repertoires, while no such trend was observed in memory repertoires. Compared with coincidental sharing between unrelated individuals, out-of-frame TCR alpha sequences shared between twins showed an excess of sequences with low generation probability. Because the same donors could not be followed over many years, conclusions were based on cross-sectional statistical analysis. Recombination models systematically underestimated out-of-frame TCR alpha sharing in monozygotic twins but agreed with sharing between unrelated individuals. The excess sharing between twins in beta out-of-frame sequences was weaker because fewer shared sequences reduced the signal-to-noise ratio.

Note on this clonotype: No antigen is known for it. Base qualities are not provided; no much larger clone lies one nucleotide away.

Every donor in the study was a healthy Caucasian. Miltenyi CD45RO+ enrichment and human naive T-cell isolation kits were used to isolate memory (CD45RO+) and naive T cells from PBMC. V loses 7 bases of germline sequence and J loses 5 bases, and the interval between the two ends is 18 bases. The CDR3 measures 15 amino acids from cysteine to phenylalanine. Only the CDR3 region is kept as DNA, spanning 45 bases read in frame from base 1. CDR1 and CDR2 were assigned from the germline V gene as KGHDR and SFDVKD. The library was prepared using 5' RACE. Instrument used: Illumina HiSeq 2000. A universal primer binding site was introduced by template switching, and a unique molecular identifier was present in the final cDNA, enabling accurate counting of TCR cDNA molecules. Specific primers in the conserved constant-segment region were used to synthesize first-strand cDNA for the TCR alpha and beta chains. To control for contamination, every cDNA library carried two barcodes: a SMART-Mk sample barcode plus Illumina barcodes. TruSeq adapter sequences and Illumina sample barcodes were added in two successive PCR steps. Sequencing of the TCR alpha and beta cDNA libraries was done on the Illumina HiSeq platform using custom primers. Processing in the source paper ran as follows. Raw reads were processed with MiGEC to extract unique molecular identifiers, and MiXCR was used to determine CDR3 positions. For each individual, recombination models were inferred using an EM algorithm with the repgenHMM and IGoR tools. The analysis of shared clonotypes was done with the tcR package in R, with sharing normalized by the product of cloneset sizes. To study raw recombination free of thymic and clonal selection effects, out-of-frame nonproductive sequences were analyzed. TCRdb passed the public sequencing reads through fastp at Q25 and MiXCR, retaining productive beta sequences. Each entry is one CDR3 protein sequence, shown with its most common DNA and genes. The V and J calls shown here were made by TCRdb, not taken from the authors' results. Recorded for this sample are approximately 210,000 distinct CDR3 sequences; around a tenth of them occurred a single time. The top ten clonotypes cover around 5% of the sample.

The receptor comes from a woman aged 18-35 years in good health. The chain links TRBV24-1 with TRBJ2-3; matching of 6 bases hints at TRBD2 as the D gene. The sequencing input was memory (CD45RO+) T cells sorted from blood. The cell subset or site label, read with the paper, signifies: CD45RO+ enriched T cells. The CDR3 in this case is CATRGWTGGEDTQYF. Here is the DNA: TGTGCCACCAGGGGTTGGACCGGCGGGGAAGATACGCAGTATTTT.